This entry features one T cell receptor (beta chain) sequence. No antigen is known for it. There are no base qualities to consult, and no much larger clone falls within one base. Samples from volunteer blood donors who had recovered from COVID-19 were contributed by a second Seattle source. The collaborating institutions used their own protocols to collect whole blood in K2EDTA tubes. Collaborator samples were shipped for TCRbeta analysis as frozen whole blood, isolated PBMCs, or DNA extracted from either sample type. The data belong to a study of blood T cell repertoires in COVID-19 (dated by TCRdb to 2019 to 2021). The study in broad terms: Collaborator samples came from the United States, Italy and Spain and covered acute and convalescent phases of COVID-19. The material from the prospective study consisted of cDNA or gDNA derived from T cells, B-cell-depleted T cells, or PBMCs. The samples were drawn from two sources: the first 160 participants of the ongoing ImmuneRACE study, and over 1,000 subjects contributed by 6 global collaborators. The dataset comprised deeply sampled blood TCRbeta repertoires from subjects exposed to, actively infected with, or recovered from COVID-19. Nearly every sample came with metadata listing a de-identified subject ID, COVID-19 status, age in years and sex. A freely available public database, intended as a resource for researchers studying the immune response to SARS-CoV-2, is where the repertoires were released. Where HLA class I and class II types were available, the types were taken from metadata supplied by the sample provider, not from assay-based typing.

CDR1 and CDR2, looked up from the germline V gene, are SGHDT and YYEEEE. Trimmed from V: 7 bases; trimmed from J: 3 bases; junction bases lacking a gene match: 17. The CDR3 contains 17 residues, cysteine and phenylalanine counted. Solely the CDR3 DNA is kept, with 51 bases framed from the first base. TCRbeta CDR3 regions were amplified from genomic DNA using the immunoSEQ Assay, a bias-controlled multiplex PCR. From the authors' description of their analysis: Within the assay, amplification of reference gene primers was used to estimate how many nucleated cells each sample contained. To quantify the absolute abundance of each unique TCRbeta CDR3 rearrangement, sequence reads were collapsed and filtered. For each sample, productive Simpson clonality was calculated by taking the square root of Simpson's diversity index across productive rearrangements. TCRdb re-hosts the immuneACCESS table, in-frame sequences only. Its copies lack some clones; in the studies checked, an unresolved V gene accounts for under half of them, and the cause for the rest is not known. The V and J calls and clone size are taken from that table; D and trimming were inferred from the DNA. The sample has 200,000 to 300,000 clones on record, about four fifths of them singletons. The ten largest clones represent about 1.9% of the sample.

Study-wide conclusions, independent of this receptor: The quantity of clinical and demographic metadata differed by source and by participant and was supplied without curation.

What was sequenced was peripheral blood. The receptor was isolated from a young man who had recovered from COVID-19. Recombination linked TRBV5-6 to TRBJ1-2; the junction holds 8 bases that match TRBD1. The sequence in DNA is TGTGCCAGCCTCGAAAGGACAGGGACGTCAATCGACTATGGCTACACCTTC. This gives the protein CASLERTGTSIDYGYTF.